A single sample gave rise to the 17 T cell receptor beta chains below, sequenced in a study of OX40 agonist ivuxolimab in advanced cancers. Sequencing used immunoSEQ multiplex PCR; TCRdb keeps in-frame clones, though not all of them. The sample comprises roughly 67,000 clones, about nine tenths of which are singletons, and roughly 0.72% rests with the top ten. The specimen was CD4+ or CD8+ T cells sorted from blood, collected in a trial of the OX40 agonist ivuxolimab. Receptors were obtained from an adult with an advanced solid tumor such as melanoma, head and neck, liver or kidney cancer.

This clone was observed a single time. The CDR3: CASSLMGEQYF. DNA for the CDR3: TGTGCCAGCAGCCTAATGGGCGAGCAGTACTTC. The rearrangement joins TRBV7-9 to TRBJ2-7; D gene unclear. The V and J ends lost 5 bases and 6 bases respectively, with 8 bases between them. CDR1 is SEHNR and CDR2 is FQNEAQ in the germline V gene (reference sequence). The CDR3 length is 11 residues.

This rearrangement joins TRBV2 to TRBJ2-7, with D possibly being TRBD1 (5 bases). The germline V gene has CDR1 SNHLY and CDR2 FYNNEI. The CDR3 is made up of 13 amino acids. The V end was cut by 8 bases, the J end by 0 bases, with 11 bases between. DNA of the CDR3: TGTGCCAGCGGTACAGGAAGCTCCTACGAGCAGTACTTC. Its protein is CASGTGSSYEQYF. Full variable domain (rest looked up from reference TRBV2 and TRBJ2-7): EPEVTQTPSHQVTQMGQEVILRCVPISNHLYFYWYRQILGQKVEFLVSFYNNEISEKSEIFDDQFSVERPDGSNFTLKIRSTKLEDSAMYFCASGTGSSYEQYFGPGTRLTVT.

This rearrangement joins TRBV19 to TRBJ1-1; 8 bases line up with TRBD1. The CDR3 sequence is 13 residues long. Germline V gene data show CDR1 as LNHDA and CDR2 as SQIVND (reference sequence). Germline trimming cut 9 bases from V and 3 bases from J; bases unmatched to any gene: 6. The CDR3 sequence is CASRQGLYTEAFF. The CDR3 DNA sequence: TGTGCCAGCCGACAGGGGTTATACACTGAAGCTTTCTTT. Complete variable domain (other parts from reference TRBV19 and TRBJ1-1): DGGITQSPKYLFRKEGQNVTLSCEQNLNHDAMYWYRQDPGQGLRLIYYSQIVNDFQKGDIAEGYSVSREKKESFPLTVTSAQKNPTAFYLCASRQGLYTEAFFGQGTRLTVV.

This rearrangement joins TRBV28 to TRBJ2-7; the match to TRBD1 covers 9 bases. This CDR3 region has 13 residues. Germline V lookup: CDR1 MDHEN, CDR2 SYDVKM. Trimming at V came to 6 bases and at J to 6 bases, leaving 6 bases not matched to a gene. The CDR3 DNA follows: TGTGCCAGCAGGGGGACAGGGTTGTTCGAGCAGTACTTC. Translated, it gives CASRGTGLFEQYF. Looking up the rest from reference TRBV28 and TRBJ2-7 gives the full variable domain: DVKVTQSSRYLVKRTGEKVFLECVQDMDHENMFWYRQDPGLGLRLIYFSYDVKMKEKGDIPEGYSVSREKKERFSLILESASTNQTSMYLCASRGTGLFEQYFGPGTRLTVT.

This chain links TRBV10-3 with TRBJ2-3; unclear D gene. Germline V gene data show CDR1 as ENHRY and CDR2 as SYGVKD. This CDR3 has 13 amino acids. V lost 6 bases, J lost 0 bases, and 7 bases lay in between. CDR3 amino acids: CAISGSSTDTQYF. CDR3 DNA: TGTGCCATCAGCGGGTCTAGCACAGATACGCAGTATTTT.

CDR3 sequence reads: CASSLGQPQHF. CDR3 coding DNA: TGTGCCAGCAGTTTAGGACAGCCCCAGCATTTT. The rearrangement joins TRBV28 to TRBJ1-5; D unresolved. The V gene's germline CDR1 is MDHEN and CDR2 SYDVKM. Between the trimmed V and J ends, which lost 2 bases and 7 bases, there was a span of 3 bases. CDR3 length: 11 amino acids.

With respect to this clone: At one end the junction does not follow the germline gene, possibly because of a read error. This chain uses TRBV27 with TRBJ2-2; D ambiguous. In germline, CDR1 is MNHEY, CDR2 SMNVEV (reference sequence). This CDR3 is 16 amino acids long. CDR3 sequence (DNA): TGTGCCGGCAGTTCACTTATCCAGTTGGACACCGGGGAGCTGTTTTTT. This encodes CAGSSLIQLDTGELFF.

CDR3 amino acids: CASSLQGLNEKLFF. The DNA for the CDR3 is TGTGCCAGCAGCTTACAGGGGCTAAATGAAAAACTGTTTTTT. The J gene is TRBJ1-4, the V gene TRBV7-9; tentatively, D is TRBD1 (6 bases). CDR1 is SEHNR, CDR2 FQNEAQ, per germline (reference sequence). Trimming stripped 2 bases from V and 5 bases from J, with 9 bases between. The CDR3 runs 14 residues.

CDR3 nucleotide sequence: TGTGCCAGCAGCTTGAGGCTAACCGTCGAGTTCTTC. Translation: CASSLRLTVEFF. The chain employs TRBV5-8 and TRBJ2-1; the D is unclear. This CDR3 has 12 residues. Deletions cut 1 base from V and 14 bases from J, with 13 bases between. Germline V lookup: CDR1 SGHTS, CDR2 YDEGEE.

CDR3 DNA sequence: TGCGCCAGCAGCATGGACGGAGATAGCAATCAGCCCCAGCATTTT. It yields the protein CASSMDGDSNQPQHF. The V and J genes are TRBV5-1 and TRBJ1-5; unclear D gene. Between the trimmed V and J ends, which lost 4 bases and 0 bases, there was a span of 11 bases. The CDR3 sequence is 15 residues long. Per germline, CDR1 SGHRS and CDR2 YFSETQ.

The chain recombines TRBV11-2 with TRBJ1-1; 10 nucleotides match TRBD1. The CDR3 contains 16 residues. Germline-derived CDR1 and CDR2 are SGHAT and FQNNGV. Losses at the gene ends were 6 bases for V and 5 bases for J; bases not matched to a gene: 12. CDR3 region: CASSPGTGARWTEAFF. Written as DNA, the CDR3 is TGTGCCAGCAGTCCCGGGACAGGGGCGCGGTGGACTGAAGCTTTCTTT.

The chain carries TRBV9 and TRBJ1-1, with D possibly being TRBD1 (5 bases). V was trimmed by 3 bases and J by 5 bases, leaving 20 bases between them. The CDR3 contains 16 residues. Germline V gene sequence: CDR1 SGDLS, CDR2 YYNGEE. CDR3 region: CASSAHPGLTRTEAFF. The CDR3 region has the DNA TGTGCCAGCAGCGCCCACCCGGGACTAACGAGGACTGAAGCTTTCTTT.

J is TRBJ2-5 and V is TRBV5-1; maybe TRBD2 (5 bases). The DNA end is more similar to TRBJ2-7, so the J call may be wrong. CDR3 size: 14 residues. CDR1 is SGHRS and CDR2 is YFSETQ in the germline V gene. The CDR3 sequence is CASSLGTPTYEQYF. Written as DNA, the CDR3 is TGCGCCAGCAGCTTGGGGACTCCAACCTACGAGCAGTACTTC.

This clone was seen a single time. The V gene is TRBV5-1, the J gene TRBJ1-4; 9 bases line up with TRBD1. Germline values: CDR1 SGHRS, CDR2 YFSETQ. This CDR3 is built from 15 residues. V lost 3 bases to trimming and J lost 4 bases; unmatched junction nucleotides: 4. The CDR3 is CASSYRQGVNEKLFF. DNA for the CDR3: TGCGCCAGCAGCTATAGACAGGGGGTTAATGAAAAACTGTTTTTT.

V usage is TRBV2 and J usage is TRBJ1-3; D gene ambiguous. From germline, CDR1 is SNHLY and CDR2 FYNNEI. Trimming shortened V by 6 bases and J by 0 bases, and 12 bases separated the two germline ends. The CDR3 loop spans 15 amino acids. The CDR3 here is CASRGNEISGNTIYF. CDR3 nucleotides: TGTGCCAGCAGGGGCAACGAAATCTCTGGAAACACCATATATTTT.

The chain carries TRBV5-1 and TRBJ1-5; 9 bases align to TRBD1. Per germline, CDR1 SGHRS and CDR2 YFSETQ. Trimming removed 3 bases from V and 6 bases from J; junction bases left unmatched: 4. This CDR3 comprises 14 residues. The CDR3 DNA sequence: TGCGCCAGCAGCTGGGGACAGGGCGGTCAGCCCCAGCATTTT. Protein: CASSWGQGGQPQHF.

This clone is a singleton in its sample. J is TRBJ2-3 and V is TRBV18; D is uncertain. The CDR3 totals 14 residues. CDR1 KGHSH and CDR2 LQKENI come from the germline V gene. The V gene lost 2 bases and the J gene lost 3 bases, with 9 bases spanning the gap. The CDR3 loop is CASSPMPGTDTQYF. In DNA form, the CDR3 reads TGTGCCAGCTCACCAATGCCCGGGACAGATACGCAGTATTTT.